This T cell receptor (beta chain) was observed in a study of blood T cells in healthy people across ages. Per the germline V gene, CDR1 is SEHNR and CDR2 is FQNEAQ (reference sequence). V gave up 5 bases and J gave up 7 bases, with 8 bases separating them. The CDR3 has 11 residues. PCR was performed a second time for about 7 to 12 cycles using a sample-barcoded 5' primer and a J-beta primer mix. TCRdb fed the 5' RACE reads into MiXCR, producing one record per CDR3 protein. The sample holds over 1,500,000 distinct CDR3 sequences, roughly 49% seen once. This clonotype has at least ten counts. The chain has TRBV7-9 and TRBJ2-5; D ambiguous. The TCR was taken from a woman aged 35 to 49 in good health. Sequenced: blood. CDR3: CASSPGGTQYF. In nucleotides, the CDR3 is TGTGCCAGCAGCCCAGGCGGGACCCAGTACTTC.